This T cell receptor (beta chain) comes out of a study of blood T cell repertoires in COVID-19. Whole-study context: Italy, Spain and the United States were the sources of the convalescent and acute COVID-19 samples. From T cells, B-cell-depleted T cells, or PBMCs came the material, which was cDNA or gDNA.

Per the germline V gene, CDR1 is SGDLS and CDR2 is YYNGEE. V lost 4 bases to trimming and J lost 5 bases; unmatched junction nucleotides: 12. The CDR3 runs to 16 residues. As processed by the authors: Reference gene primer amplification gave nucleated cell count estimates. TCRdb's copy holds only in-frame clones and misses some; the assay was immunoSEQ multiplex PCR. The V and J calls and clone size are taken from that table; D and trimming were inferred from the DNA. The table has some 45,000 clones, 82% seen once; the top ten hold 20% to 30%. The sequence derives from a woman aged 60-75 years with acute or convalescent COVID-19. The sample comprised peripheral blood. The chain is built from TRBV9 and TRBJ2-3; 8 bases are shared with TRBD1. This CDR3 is CASSPPGQGAEDTQYF. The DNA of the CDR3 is TGTGCCAGCAGCCCCCCCGGACAGGGTGCTGAAGATACGCAGTATTTT.